These T cell receptor beta chains were read from a single sample in a study of identifying expanded T cells in peripheral blood. Generated by immunoSEQ multiplex PCR, the TCRdb table keeps only in-frame clones and is missing some. Of 75,000 to 95,000 clones detected, 85% appear once; the ten largest clones hold less than 5%. Sample: blood. The receptor source for this set is a person aged 18 to 75 in good health. The CDR3 runs from the conserved cysteine through the conserved F or W. Clone size appears in some rows only: once, few, many, or a class for an expanded clone.

.	TRBV18	TRBJ1-1	CASSHTQGEAFF
.	TRBV11-3	TRBJ1-6	CASSFRSSGSPLHF
few	TRBV7-2	TRBJ1-5	CASSLAFTGNQPQHF
.	TRBV7-2	TRBJ2-7	CASSSTGTGSYEQYF
.	TRBV5-6	TRBJ1-3	CASSLAGRGRSSGNTIYF
.	TRBV19	TRBJ1-2	CASSIEGLGGYTF
.	TRBV6-1	TRBJ2-7	CASSRIQDYEQYF
.	TRBV2	TRBJ1-1	CASDEGRNTEAFF
.	TRBV5-6	TRBJ1-1	CASSWGRKANTEAFF
.	TRBV19	TRBJ1-5	CASRQQGAGNQPQHF
.	TRBV7-9	TRBJ1-2	CASSLDRVGGYTF
.	TRBV30	TRBJ1-2	CAWSIDSNYGYTF
.	TRBV5-6	TRBJ2-2	CASSGGHILLSNTGELFF
.	TRBV27	TRBJ1-1	CASSSRSGGWTEAFF
many	TRBV7-9	TRBJ2-7	CASGPTYEQYF
once	TRBV5-5	TRBJ2-3	CASSLAQGRLASTDTQYF
.	TRBV19	TRBJ2-3	CASSMVGTDTQYF
.	TRBV7-2	TRBJ1-1	CASSASGNTEAFF
.	TRBV15	TRBJ1-4	CATSRGRDEKLFF
.	TRBV5-8	TRBJ1-5	CASSGGWNQPQHF